A selection of T cell receptor beta chains follows, all from one sample in a study of cytomegalovirus exposure and HLA in healthy donors. Only in-frame clones appear in the TCRdb table, and some are missing; sequencing was by immunoSEQ multiplex PCR. The sample carries fewer than 110,000 clones, 65% to 85% recorded once. The source material was PBMCs. The origin of the receptors is a man aged 50 to 60 in good health and CMV-seropositive. Each CDR3 is given with its conserved first and last residue. Each record gives: J gene, D gene, clone size, V gene, CDR3 protein, CDR3 DNA. The D gene is left open where the match is weak. A row's size may be missing; if present it is once, few, many or a size class.

J: TRBJ2-2; D: TRBD1; size: NA; V: TRBV11-2; CDR3: CASSGTGSEAGELFF; DNA: TGTGCCAGCAGCGGGACAGGGAGTGAGGCCGGGGAGCTGTTTTTT
J: TRBJ1-4; D: TRBD1; size: NA; V: TRBV2; CDR3: CASSGQGSTNEKLFF; DNA: TGTGCCAGCAGCGGACAGGGATCAACTAATGAAAAACTGTTTTTT
J: TRBJ2-5; D: TRBD2; size: few; V: TRBV6-5; CDR3: CASRTAGVQETQYF; DNA: TGTGCCAGCAGGACCGCGGGAGTACAAGAGACCCAGTACTTC
J: TRBJ2-4; D: NA; size: once; V: TRBV4-2; CDR3: CASSQEGVQYF; DNA: TGTGCCAGCAGCCAAGAGGGCGTTCAGTACTTC
J: TRBJ2-5; D: TRBD2; size: NA; V: TRBV5-1; CDR3: CASSLEGLAGETQYF; DNA: TGCGCCAGCAGCTTGGAGGGGCTAGCGGGAGAGACCCAGTACTTC
J: TRBJ2-2; D: NA; size: NA; V: TRBV18; CDR3: CASSPRGNTGELFF; DNA: TGTGCCAGCTCACCACGCGGAAACACCGGGGAGCTGTTTTTT
J: TRBJ1-5; D: TRBD1; size: NA; V: TRBV28; CDR3: CASIPGQGKNQPQHF; DNA: TGTGCCAGCATCCCGGGACAGGGAAAAAATCAGCCCCAGCATTTT
J: TRBJ2-1; D: TRBD1; size: NA; V: TRBV7-3; CDR3: CASSPPLRSGQADNEQFF; DNA: TGTGCCAGCAGCCCGCCCCTCCGCTCGGGACAGGCGGACAATGAGCAGTTCTTC
J: TRBJ2-7; D: TRBD2; size: NA; V: TRBV27; CDR3: CASRPGTRSNEQYF; DNA: TGTGCCAGCAGGCCCGGGACTAGATCTAACGAGCAGTACTTC
J: TRBJ1-5; D: NA; size: NA; V: TRBV7-2; CDR3: CASSLVAGNQPQHF; DNA: TGTGCCAGCAGCTTAGTGGCAGGGAATCAGCCCCAGCATTTT
J: TRBJ2-1; D: TRBD2; size: few; V: TRBV6-1; CDR3: CASRTSGRNEQFF; DNA: TGTGCCAGCAGGACTAGCGGGAGGAATGAGCAGTTCTTC
J: TRBJ1-1; D: NA; size: NA; V: TRBV20-1; CDR3: CSAPWTVEAFF; DNA: TGCAGTGCTCCTTGGACAGTTGAAGCTTTCTTT
J: TRBJ2-7; D: NA; size: NA; V: TRBV11-2; CDR3: CASSHAGEGEQYF; DNA: TGTGCCAGCAGCCATGCCGGGGAAGGGGAGCAGTACTTC
J: TRBJ2-1; D: TRBD2; size: NA; V: TRBV5-4; CDR3: CASSYGLVRGGFYNEQFF; DNA: TGTGCCAGCAGCTATGGGTTGGTGCGCGGGGGATTTTACAATGAGCAGTTCTTC
J: TRBJ2-2; D: NA; size: NA; V: TRBV11-1; CDR3: CASSLWGRSQRNTGELFF; DNA: TGTGCCAGCAGCTTGTGGGGGCGGTCACAGAGGAACACCGGGGAGCTGTTTTTT
J: TRBJ2-1; D: TRBD2; size: few; V: TRBV19; CDR3: CASSIDSLGGSIFNEQFF; DNA: TGTGCCAGTAGTATAGATTCTCTTGGCGGGAGTATTTTCAATGAGCAGTTCTTC
J: TRBJ2-3; D: TRBD2; size: few; V: TRBV6-5; CDR3: CASSLAGDTDTQYF; DNA: TGTGCCAGCAGTTTAGCGGGGGACACAGATACGCAGTATTTT
J: TRBJ1-3; D: TRBD1; size: NA; V: TRBV14; CDR3: CASSQGQGKGNTIYF; DNA: TGTGCCAGCAGCCAAGGACAGGGGAAAGGAAACACCATATATTTT
J: TRBJ2-1; D: TRBD2; size: NA; V: TRBV15; CDR3: CATSRAGTSGEGGSYNEQFF; DNA: TGTGCCACCAGCAGAGCCGGGACTAGCGGAGAAGGGGGCTCCTACAATGAGCAGTTCTTC
J: TRBJ2-7; D: TRBD2; size: NA; V: TRBV29-1; CDR3: CSVEASGVEQYF; DNA: TGCAGCGTTGAAGCTAGCGGGGTCGAGCAGTACTTC
J: TRBJ2-7; D: NA; size: NA; V: TRBV19; CDR3: CASSIGVWYEQYF; DNA: TGTGCCAGTAGTATCGGGGTTTGGTACGAGCAGTACTTC
J: TRBJ2-6; D: NA; size: few; V: TRBV27; CDR3: CASSSTPSGANVLTF; DNA: TGTGCCAGCAGTTCGACTCCGAGTGGGGCCAACGTCCTGACTTTC
J: TRBJ2-6; D: NA; size: once; V: TRBV9; CDR3: CASSARLTHNSGANVLTF; DNA: TGTGCCAGCAGCGCCCGACTAACACATAACTCTGGGGCCAACGTCCTGACTTTC
J: TRBJ2-2; D: NA; size: NA; V: TRBV27; CDR3: CASSAPGGELFF; DNA: TGTGCCAGCAGTGCGCCCGGCGGGGAGCTGTTTTTT
J: TRBJ2-3; D: TRBD1; size: few; V: TRBV28; CDR3: CASSPPEGTGGGRKDTQYF; DNA: TGTGCCAGCAGTCCCCCCGAGGGTACAGGGGGCGGAAGGAAAGATACGCAGTATTTT
J: TRBJ2-2; D: TRBD1; size: NA; V: TRBV27; CDR3: CASSLTGGVNTGELFF; DNA: TGTGCCAGCAGTCTCACAGGGGGCGTAAACACCGGGGAGCTGTTTTTT
J: TRBJ2-1; D: TRBD1; size: NA; V: TRBV6-5; CDR3: CASSYSRQGVTNEQFF; DNA: TGTGCCAGCAGTTACTCCCGACAGGGGGTAACGAATGAGCAGTTCTTC
J: TRBJ1-1; D: TRBD1; size: NA; V: TRBV19; CDR3: CASILTGDAEAFF; DNA: TGTGCCAGTATTCTGACAGGGGACGCTGAAGCTTTCTTT
J: TRBJ2-1; D: TRBD2; size: NA; V: TRBV27; CDR3: CASSSPGTSGSVYNEQFF; DNA: TGTGCCAGCAGTTCTCCCGGGACTAGCGGGAGTGTATACAATGAGCAGTTCTTC
J: TRBJ2-7; D: TRBD1; size: NA; V: TRBV29-1; CDR3: CSVGSSTGNAGEQYF; DNA: TGCAGCGTGGGATCTTCGACAGGGAACGCAGGGGAGCAGTACTTC
J: TRBJ2-7; D: TRBD1; size: once; V: TRBV4-2; CDR3: CASSQEQHGWTGNYEQYF; DNA: TGTGCCAGCAGCCAAGAACAGCATGGCTGGACAGGGAATTACGAGCAGTACTTC
J: TRBJ1-2; D: NA; size: NA; V: TRBV19; CDR3: CASSIPWEKGIYGYTF; DNA: TGTGCCAGTAGTATCCCCTGGGAGAAAGGGATCTATGGCTACACCTTC
J: TRBJ1-4; D: NA; size: NA; V: TRBV28; CDR3: CASSLFRGSEKLFF; DNA: TGTGCCAGCAGTTTGTTTCGGGGGTCAGAAAAACTGTTTTTT
J: TRBJ2-5; D: TRBD2; size: NA; V: TRBV29-1; CDR3: CSVEAGVETQYF; DNA: TGCAGCGTTGAGGCGGGAGTAGAGACCCAGTACTTC
J: TRBJ2-3; D: TRBD2; size: NA; V: TRBV11-3; CDR3: CASSLGSSGSHTQYF; DNA: TGTGCCAGCAGCTTAGGTTCTAGCGGGAGTCATACGCAGTATTTT
J: TRBJ2-7; D: TRBD1; size: NA; V: TRBV6-5; CDR3: CASNQRQGYEQYF; DNA: TGTGCCAGCAATCAACGACAGGGTTACGAGCAGTACTTC
J: TRBJ2-7; D: TRBD2; size: NA; V: TRBV7-6; CDR3: CASSLTSGWTYEQYF; DNA: TGTGCCAGCAGCTTGACTAGCGGTTGGACCTACGAGCAGTACTTC
J: TRBJ1-2; D: TRBD1; size: NA; V: TRBV27; CDR3: CASSYRTGPYGYTF; DNA: TGTGCCAGCAGCTACCGGACAGGCCCCTATGGCTACACCTTC
J: TRBJ2-3; D: NA; size: NA; V: TRBV14; CDR3: CASSHQTSPSTDTQYF; DNA: TGTGCCAGCAGCCACCAGACTAGTCCTAGCACAGATACGCAGTATTTT
J: TRBJ2-2; D: TRBD2; size: NA; V: TRBV28; CDR3: CASIKNTGTSGSTGELFF; DNA: TGTGCCAGCATAAAGAATACAGGGACTAGCGGGAGTACGGGGGAGCTGTTTTTT
J: TRBJ1-1; D: TRBD1; size: NA; V: TRBV5-1; CDR3: CASKAGTEGTEAFF; DNA: TGCGCCAGCAAGGCCGGGACAGAGGGGACTGAAGCTTTCTTT
J: TRBJ2-7; D: NA; size: NA; V: TRBV28; CDR3: CASRPTGYEQYF; DNA: TGTGCCAGCAGGCCCACAGGCTACGAGCAGTACTTC
J: TRBJ1-5; D: NA; size: NA; V: TRBV19; CDR3: CASSIFDFSNQPQHF; DNA: TGTGCCAGTAGTATCTTTGACTTTAGCAATCAGCCCCAGCATTTT
J: TRBJ1-1; D: NA; size: NA; V: TRBV7-2; CDR3: CASSFGGAEAFF; DNA: TGTGCCAGCAGCTTTGGAGGGGCTGAAGCTTTCTTT
J: TRBJ2-3; D: TRBD2; size: NA; V: TRBV19; CDR3: CATGASGGTDTQYF; DNA: TGTGCCACCGGGGCTAGCGGGGGCACAGATACGCAGTATTTT
J: TRBJ2-7; D: NA; size: NA; V: TRBV28; CDR3: CASSPSWRVLEQYF; DNA: TGTGCCAGCAGTCCCTCCTGGAGGGTCCTCGAGCAGTACTTC
J: TRBJ1-6; D: NA; size: NA; V: TRBV6-1; CDR3: CASSVDSYNSPLHF; DNA: TGTGCCAGCAGTGTGGACAGTTATAATTCACCCCTCCACTTT
J: TRBJ2-3; D: TRBD2; size: NA; V: TRBV6-6; CDR3: CASSGGRVIDTQYF; DNA: TGTGCCAGCAGTGGCGGGAGGGTTATAGATACGCAGTATTTT
J: TRBJ2-5; D: NA; size: NA; V: TRBV9; CDR3: CASSVLTGSETQYF; DNA: TGTGCCAGCAGTGTCCTCACGGGTTCGGAGACCCAGTACTTC
J: TRBJ2-2; D: TRBD2; size: NA; V: TRBV5-6; CDR3: CASSLRLASNTGELFF; DNA: TGTGCCAGCAGCTTACGACTAGCATCGAACACCGGGGAGCTGTTTTTT
J: TRBJ2-1; D: TRBD2; size: few; V: TRBV7-9; CDR3: CASSPRLAGVYNEQFF; DNA: TGTGCCAGCAGCCCTAGACTAGCGGGAGTTTACAATGAGCAGTTCTTC